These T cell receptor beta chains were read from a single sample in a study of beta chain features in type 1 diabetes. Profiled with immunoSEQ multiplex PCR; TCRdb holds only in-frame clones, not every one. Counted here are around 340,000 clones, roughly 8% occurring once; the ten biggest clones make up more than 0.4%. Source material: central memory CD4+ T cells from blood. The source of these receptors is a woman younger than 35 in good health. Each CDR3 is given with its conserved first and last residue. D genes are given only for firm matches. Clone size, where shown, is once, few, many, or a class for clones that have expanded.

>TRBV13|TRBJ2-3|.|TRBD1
CASSGHRGSTDTQYF
TGTGCCAGCAGCGGACACAGGGGGAGCACAGATACGCAGTATTTT
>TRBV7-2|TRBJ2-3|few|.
CASSLVWGRGDTQYF
TGTGCCAGCAGCTTAGTTTGGGGGCGTGGAGATACGCAGTATTTT
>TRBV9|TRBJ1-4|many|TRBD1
CASSYAGQGVEKLFF
TGTGCCAGCAGCTATGCCGGACAGGGGGTTGAAAAACTGTTTTTT
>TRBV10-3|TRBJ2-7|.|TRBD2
CASSRFGTSGSSYEQYF
TGTGCCAGCAGTAGGTTCGGGACTAGCGGGAGCTCCTACGAGCAGTACTTC
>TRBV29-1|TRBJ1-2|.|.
CSVTDSPANYGYTF
TGCAGCGTCACAGACTCCCCCGCCAACTATGGCTACACCTTC
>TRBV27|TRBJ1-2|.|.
CASSLSRHIYGYTF
TGTGCCAGCAGTTTGTCCCGCCACATCTATGGCTACACCTTC
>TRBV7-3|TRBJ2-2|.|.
CASSLENRGELFF
TGTGCCAGCAGCTTAGAAAACCGGGGGGAGCTGTTTTTT
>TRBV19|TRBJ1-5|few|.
CASSMNRQPQHF
TGTGCCAGTAGTATGAACAGGCAGCCCCAGCATTTT
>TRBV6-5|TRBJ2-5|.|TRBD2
CAISQREGQETQYF
TGTGCCATCAGCCAGCGGGAGGGCCAGGAGACCCAGTACTTC
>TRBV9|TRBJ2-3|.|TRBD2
CASSVGMSGRADTQYF
TGTGCCAGCAGCGTAGGAATGAGCGGGAGGGCCGATACGCAGTATTTT
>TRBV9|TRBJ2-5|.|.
CASSLAVGGSQETQYF
TGTGCCAGCAGCTTAGCGGTGGGGGGAAGCCAAGAGACCCAGTACTTC
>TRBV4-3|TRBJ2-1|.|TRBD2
CASSQRTSGGPYNEQFF
TGCGCCAGCAGCCAACGGACTAGCGGGGGACCTTACAATGAGCAGTTCTTC
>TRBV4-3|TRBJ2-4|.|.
CASSQEIYPNIQYF
TGCGCCAGCAGCCAAGAAATTTACCCAAACATTCAGTACTTC
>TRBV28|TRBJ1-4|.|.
CASSVPEGMEKLFF
TGTGCCAGCAGTGTACCGGAGGGGATGGAAAAACTGTTTTTT
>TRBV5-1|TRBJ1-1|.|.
CASSSVVGTEAFF
TGCGCCAGCAGCTCAGTTGTGGGGACTGAAGCTTTCTTT
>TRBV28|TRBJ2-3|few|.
CASSSRLRPTQYF
TGTGCCAGCAGTTCCCGTTTAAGGCCTACGCAGTATTTT
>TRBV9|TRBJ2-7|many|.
CASSVHGSPYEQYF
TGTGCCAGCAGCGTTCACGGGAGTCCCTACGAGCAGTACTTC
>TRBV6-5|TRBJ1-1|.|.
CASSYSGSGTEAFF
TGTGCCAGCAGTTACTCAGGGAGCGGCACTGAAGCTTTCTTT
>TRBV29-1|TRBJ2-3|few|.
CSVRGGPRDGDTQYF
TGCAGCGTCCGAGGGGGGCCTCGGGATGGAGATACGCAGTATTTT
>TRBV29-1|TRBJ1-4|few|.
CSVEMGGEKLFF
TGCAGCGTTGAAATGGGGGGAGAAAAACTGTTTTTT
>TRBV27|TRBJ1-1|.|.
CASSFQRWTEAFF
TGTGCCAGCAGTTTTCAGAGATGGACTGAAGCTTTCTTT
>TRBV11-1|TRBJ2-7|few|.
CASSLGQGLSYEQYF
TGTGCCAGCAGCTTAGGCCAGGGGTTGTCCTACGAGCAGTACTTC
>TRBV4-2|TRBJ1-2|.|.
CASSQELEGVYGYTF
TGTGCCAGCAGCCAAGAGCTGGAGGGAGTCTATGGCTACACCTTC
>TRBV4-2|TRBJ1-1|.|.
CASSQEALNLNTEAFF
TGTGCCAGCAGCCAAGAGGCCTTGAATCTGAACACTGAAGCTTTCTTT
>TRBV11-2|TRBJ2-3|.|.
CASSTTGPDTQYF
TGTGCCAGCAGCACTACAGGTCCAGATACGCAGTATTTT
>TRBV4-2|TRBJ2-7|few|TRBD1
CASSHDTRTGARDEQYF
TGTGCCAGCAGCCATGATACTAGGACAGGGGCTCGGGACGAGCAGTACTTC
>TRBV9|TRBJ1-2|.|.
CASSEGPGPNYGYTF
TGTGCCAGCAGCGAGGGGCCTGGACCAAACTATGGCTACACCTTC
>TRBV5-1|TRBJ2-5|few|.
CASGGETQYF
TGCGCCAGCGGGGGGGAGACCCAGTACTTC
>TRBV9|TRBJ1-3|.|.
CASRPPRGSGNTIYF
TGTGCCAGCAGACCCCCCAGGGGATCTGGAAACACCATATATTTT
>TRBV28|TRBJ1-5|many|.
CASSLIALNQPQHF
TGTGCCAGCAGTTTAATTGCCCTAAATCAGCCCCAGCATTTT
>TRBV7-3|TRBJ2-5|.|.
CASSLRGSSQETQYF
TGTGCCAGCAGCTTAAGAGGGAGCAGTCAAGAGACCCAGTACTTC
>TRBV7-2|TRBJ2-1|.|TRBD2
CASSQFSGSSQFF
TGTGCCAGCAGTCAATTCAGCGGGAGTTCTCAGTTCTTC
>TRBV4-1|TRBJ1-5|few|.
CASSQTAYSNQPQHF
TGCGCCAGCAGCCAGACAGCTTATAGCAATCAGCCCCAGCATTTT
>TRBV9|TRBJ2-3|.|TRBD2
CASSASPGGRGTDTQYF
TGTGCCAGCAGCGCCTCACCTGGCGGGAGGGGCACAGATACGCAGTATTTT
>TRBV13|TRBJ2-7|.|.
CASSFDNREQYF
TGTGCCAGCAGCTTTGACAACCGTGAGCAGTACTTC
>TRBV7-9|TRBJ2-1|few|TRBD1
CASSNTGTGVMRPDNEQFF
TGTGCCAGCAGCAACACCGGGACAGGGGTTATGCGTCCCGACAATGAGCAGTTCTTC
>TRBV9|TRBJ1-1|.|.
CASSVAFAGKAFF
TGTGCCAGCAGCGTAGCTTTTGCCGGAAAAGCTTTCTTT
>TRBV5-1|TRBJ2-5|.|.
CASTIEETQYF
TGCGCCAGCACCATAGAAGAGACCCAGTACTTC